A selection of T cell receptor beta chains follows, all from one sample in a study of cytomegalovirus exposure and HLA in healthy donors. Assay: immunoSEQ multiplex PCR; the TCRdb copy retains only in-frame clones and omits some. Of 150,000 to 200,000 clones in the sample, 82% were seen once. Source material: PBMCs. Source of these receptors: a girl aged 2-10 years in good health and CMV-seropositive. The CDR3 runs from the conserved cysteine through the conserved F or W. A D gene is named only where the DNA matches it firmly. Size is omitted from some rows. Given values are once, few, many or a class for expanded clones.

CDR3nt: TGTGCCACTAAGGACAGAAAGACCTACGAGCAGTACTTC
CDR3aa: CATKDRKTYEQYF
j_gene: TRBJ2-7
d_gene: -
v_gene: TRBV2
abundance: -

CDR3nt: TGCGCCAGCAGCCAGGACGGACAGGGGGAGAACACCGGGGAGCTGTTTTTT
CDR3aa: CASSQDGQGENTGELFF
j_gene: TRBJ2-2
d_gene: TRBD1
v_gene: TRBV4-1
abundance: -

CDR3nt: TGTGCCTGCGATCCCCAGGGGGCAGGGACTGAAGCTTTCTTT
CDR3aa: CACDPQGAGTEAFF
j_gene: TRBJ1-1
d_gene: TRBD1
v_gene: TRBV30
abundance: -

CDR3nt: TGTGCCAGCAGCCAAGATGGGACATCTGGGGCCAACGTCCTGACTTTC
CDR3aa: CASSQDGTSGANVLTF
j_gene: TRBJ2-6
d_gene: -
v_gene: TRBV5-4
abundance: few

CDR3nt: TGTGCCAGCAGCAAGGCGGTACAGGGTAACTATGGCTACACCTTC
CDR3aa: CASSKAVQGNYGYTF
j_gene: TRBJ1-2
d_gene: -
v_gene: TRBV21-1
abundance: -

CDR3nt: TGTGCCTGGAGTGTACCCCCGGGGAGGGGCGAGTTCTTC
CDR3aa: CAWSVPPGRGEFF
j_gene: TRBJ2-1
d_gene: TRBD2
v_gene: TRBV30
abundance: -

CDR3nt: TGTGCCAGCAGCGTACAGTACAGGAGGGACACTGAAGCTTTCTTT
CDR3aa: CASSVQYRRDTEAFF
j_gene: TRBJ1-1
d_gene: -
v_gene: TRBV7-8
abundance: -

CDR3nt: TGTGCCAGTAGTCCCTCCACAGATACGCAGTATTTT
CDR3aa: CASSPSTDTQYF
j_gene: TRBJ2-3
d_gene: -
v_gene: TRBV19
abundance: -

CDR3nt: TGTGCCAGCAGTGAGCCAGGACAAGAGACCCAGTACTTC
CDR3aa: CASSEPGQETQYF
j_gene: TRBJ2-5
d_gene: -
v_gene: TRBV2
abundance: -

CDR3nt: TGTGCCAGCAGTTTCCTGGACAGGGCGGGCACTGAAGCTTTCTTT
CDR3aa: CASSFLDRAGTEAFF
j_gene: TRBJ1-1
d_gene: TRBD1
v_gene: TRBV28
abundance: -

CDR3nt: TGCAGCGTCGATGCCCGGGACAGTTTTAAGGGGGGCTACGAGCAGTACTTC
CDR3aa: CSVDARDSFKGGYEQYF
j_gene: TRBJ2-7
d_gene: -
v_gene: TRBV29-1
abundance: -

CDR3nt: TGTGCCAGCAGCTTGGACTTTCACCCCCGGGGGGCTTTCTTT
CDR3aa: CASSLDFHPRGAFF
j_gene: TRBJ1-1
d_gene: -
v_gene: TRBV5-6
abundance: -

CDR3nt: TGCGCCAGCAGCCGAGTACAGGGTGGGGGCACAGATACGCAGTATTTT
CDR3aa: CASSRVQGGGTDTQYF
j_gene: TRBJ2-3
d_gene: -
v_gene: TRBV4-1
abundance: -

CDR3nt: TGTGCCAGCAGCCAAGCCCTGTGGAATGAGCAGTTCTTC
CDR3aa: CASSQALWNEQFF
j_gene: TRBJ2-1
d_gene: -
v_gene: TRBV7-3
abundance: -

CDR3nt: TGTGCCAGCTCCCCGACAGGCGGTGAGCAGTTCTTC
CDR3aa: CASSPTGGEQFF
j_gene: TRBJ2-1
d_gene: -
v_gene: TRBV6-6
abundance: -

CDR3nt: TGTGCCAGCAGCAAAGGGGAGGACGAACTATCAAACTCTGGAAACACCATATATTTT
CDR3aa: CASSKGEDELSNSGNTIYF
j_gene: TRBJ1-3
d_gene: -
v_gene: TRBV21-1
abundance: -

CDR3nt: TGTGCCAGCAGTGGCTTAAACAGGGATAGCACAGATACGCAGTATTTT
CDR3aa: CASSGLNRDSTDTQYF
j_gene: TRBJ2-3
d_gene: -
v_gene: TRBV6-1
abundance: -

CDR3nt: TGTGCCAGCGAAGGGCCTAGCGGGAGTCTCGATTACGAGCAGTACTTC
CDR3aa: CASEGPSGSLDYEQYF
j_gene: TRBJ2-7
d_gene: TRBD2
v_gene: TRBV30
abundance: -

CDR3nt: TGTGCCAGCAGTGAATGGGAGGGCAACTCTGGGGCCAACGTCCTGACTTTC
CDR3aa: CASSEWEGNSGANVLTF
j_gene: TRBJ2-6
d_gene: TRBD2
v_gene: TRBV6-1
abundance: -

CDR3nt: TGTGCCAGCAGTGAACAGGGGAGTTTTAACTATGGCTACACCTTC
CDR3aa: CASSEQGSFNYGYTF
j_gene: TRBJ1-2
d_gene: -
v_gene: TRBV6-1
abundance: -

CDR3nt: TGTGCCAGCAGCTTTAAGGGAGGCTATGGCTACACCTTC
CDR3aa: CASSFKGGYGYTF
j_gene: TRBJ1-2
d_gene: -
v_gene: TRBV5-6
abundance: -

CDR3nt: TGTGCCAGCAGTTGGGCGGGATATGGCTACACCTTC
CDR3aa: CASSWAGYGYTF
j_gene: TRBJ1-2
d_gene: -
v_gene: TRBV28
abundance: -